The source of this T cell receptor (beta chain) is a study of T cells in Graves' hyperthyroidism and ophthalmopathy. V shed 4 bases and J shed 4 bases, with 16 bases lying between them. Germline-derived CDR1 and CDR2 are MNHNS and SASEGT. This CDR3 spans 15 amino acids. This clonotype was found a few times. Amplified regions were TCR beta CDR3 sequences from RNA transcripts. The HTBI primer set drove a first-round RT-PCR of the TCR CDR3. TCRdb recomputed calls from the multiplex PCR reads with MiXCR, one row per CDR3 protein. The sample includes approximately 530,000 distinct CDR3 sequences, about 20% seen only once; the top ten take 47%.

Sample: blood. This chain joins TRBV6-1 and TRBJ2-5; D possibly uses TRBD1 or TRBD2 (6 bases each). The TCR sequence derives from a middle-aged man with Graves' ophthalmopathy. This CDR3 is CASSGEQGGRETQYF. The DNA for the CDR3 is TGTGCCAGCAGTGGGGAACAGGGAGGTAGAGAGACCCAGTACTTC.